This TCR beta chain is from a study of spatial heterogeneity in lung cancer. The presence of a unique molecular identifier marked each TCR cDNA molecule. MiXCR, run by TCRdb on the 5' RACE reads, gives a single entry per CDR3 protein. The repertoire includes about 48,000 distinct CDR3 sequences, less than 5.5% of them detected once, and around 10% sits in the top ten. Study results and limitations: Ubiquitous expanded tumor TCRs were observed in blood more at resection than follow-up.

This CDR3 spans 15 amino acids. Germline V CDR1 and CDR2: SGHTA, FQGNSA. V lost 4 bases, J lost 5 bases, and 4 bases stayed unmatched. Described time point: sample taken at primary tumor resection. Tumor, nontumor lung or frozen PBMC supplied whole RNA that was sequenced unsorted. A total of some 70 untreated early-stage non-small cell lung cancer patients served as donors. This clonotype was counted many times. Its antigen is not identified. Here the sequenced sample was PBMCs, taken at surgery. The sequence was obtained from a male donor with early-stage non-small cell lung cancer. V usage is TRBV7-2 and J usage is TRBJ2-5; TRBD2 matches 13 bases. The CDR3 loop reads CASSWTSGGGETQYF. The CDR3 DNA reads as TGTGCCAGCAGCTGGACTAGCGGGGGCGGGGAGACCCAGTACTTC.